This T cell receptor beta chain stems from a study of blood T cell repertoires in COVID-19. On the study more broadly: Samples representing acute and convalescent COVID-19 were sourced from the United States, Italy and Spain. T cells, B-cell-depleted T cells, or PBMCs supplied cDNA or gDNA.

CDR3 size: 14 residues. V was pared by 5 bases and J by 0 bases, with 10 bases between. The V gene's germline CDR1 is LNHDA and CDR2 SQIVND (reference sequence). Under the authors' procedure: How many nucleated cells were present was estimated from reference gene primer amplification. Clones were sequenced by immunoSEQ multiplex PCR, and TCRdb holds only the in-frame ones, with some missing. Clone size and the V and J calls come from that table; the DNA yielded D and trimming. The sample gives hundreds of thousands of clones, just over 85% of which show up once; 1.4% is in the top ten. This clonotype was sampled from a woman aged 30 to 39 with active or convalescent COVID-19. The V call is TRBV19, the J call TRBJ1-2; TRBD1 is a possible D gene (6 bases). The sequencing sample was made of peripheral blood. The CDR3 DNA sequence: TGTGCCAGTAGTCTACAGGGTGCTAACTATGGCTACACCTTC. This encodes CASSLQGANYGYTF.